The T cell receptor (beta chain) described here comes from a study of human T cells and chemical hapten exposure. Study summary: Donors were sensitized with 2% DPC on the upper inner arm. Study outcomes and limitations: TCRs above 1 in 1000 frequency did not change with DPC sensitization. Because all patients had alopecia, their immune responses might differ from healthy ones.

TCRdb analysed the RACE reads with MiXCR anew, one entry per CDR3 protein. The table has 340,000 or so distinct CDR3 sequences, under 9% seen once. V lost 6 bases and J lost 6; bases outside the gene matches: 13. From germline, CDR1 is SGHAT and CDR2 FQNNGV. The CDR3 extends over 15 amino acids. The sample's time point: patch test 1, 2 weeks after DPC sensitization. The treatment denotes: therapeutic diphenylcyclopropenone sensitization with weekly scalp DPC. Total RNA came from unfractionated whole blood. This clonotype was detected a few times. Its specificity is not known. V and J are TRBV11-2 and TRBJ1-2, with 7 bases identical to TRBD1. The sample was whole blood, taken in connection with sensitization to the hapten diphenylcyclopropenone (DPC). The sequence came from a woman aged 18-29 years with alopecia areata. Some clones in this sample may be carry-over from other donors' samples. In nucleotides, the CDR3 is TGTGCCAGCAGACCCTTAAGGGGGCGAGGGGATGGCTACACCTTC. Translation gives CASRPLRGRGDGYTF.